The clone carrying this T cell receptor beta chain appeared a few times. This sample is part of a study of T cell changes during pregnancy in multiple sclerosis. V shed 2 bases and J shed 3 bases, with 10 bases lying between them. The CDR3 covers 15 residues. Per germline, CDR1 MNHEY and CDR2 SMNVEV (reference sequence). Method: immunoSEQ multiplex PCR; TCRdb's copy keeps in-frame clones and lacks some. The sample has roughly 50,000 clones, more than 85% seen once. The sample here was peripheral blood, taken after pregnancy. The rearrangement joins TRBV27 to TRBJ2-2; D possibly corresponds to TRBD1 (6 bases). This receptor was identified in a female donor in good health, enrolled as a control in a pregnancy study. CDR3 residues: CASSLTGSDTGELFF. The CDR3 DNA follows: TGTGCCAGCAGTTTAACAGGGTCGGACACCGGGGAGCTGTTTTTT.